Each of the 7 T cell receptor beta chains below was sequenced from the same sample in a study of blood T cells in healthy people across ages. Then a second PCR, running about 7 to 11 cycles, was carried out with a sample-barcoded 5' primer and a J-beta primer mix. MiXCR, run by TCRdb on the 5' RACE reads, gives a single entry per CDR3 protein. The sample lists about 290,000 distinct CDR3 sequences; 25% to 30% were seen once. Material for sequencing was blood. These receptors all stem from a woman in her 70s in good health.

This sequence joins TRBV20-1 and TRBJ2-1; 7 nucleotides match TRBD2. The CDR3 is 14 amino acids. The ends lost 3 bases at V and 7 bases at J; junction bases unmatched: 9. Germline CDR1 and CDR2: DFQATT and SNEGSKA (reference sequence). The CDR3 coding sequence is TGCAGTGCTAGTGGGGGAGGGCCAATTAATGAGCAGTTCTTC. Its protein product is CSASGGGPINEQFF.

This chain's CDR3 is CASSSGTPDTQYF. Written as DNA, the CDR3 is TGCGCCAGCAGCAGCGGGACTCCCGATACGCAGTATTTT. The J gene is TRBJ2-3, the V gene TRBV5-1, with 7 bases fitting TRBD2. This CDR3 spans 13 amino acids. J was trimmed by 6 bases and V by 4 bases; bases with no gene match: 5. Germline V gene sequence: CDR1 SGHRS, CDR2 YFSETQ.

The rearrangement joins TRBV5-6 to TRBJ2-3; D is ambiguous. The CDR3 is 15 amino acids. Looked up from germline, CDR1 is SGHDT and CDR2 is YYEEEE. V was clipped by 3 bases and J by 0 bases, with 11 bases between them. CDR3 in amino acids: CASSYWSISTDTQYF. CDR3 in DNA: TGTGCCAGCAGCTATTGGTCGATTAGCACAGATACGCAGTATTTT.

V usage is TRBV20-1 and J usage is TRBJ2-1; 14 bases line up with TRBD2. Germline V gene data show CDR1 as DFQATT and CDR2 as SNEGSKA (reference sequence). CDR3 length equals 16 residues. With 6 bases clipped from V and 4 bases from J, the junction kept 8 bases outside the gene matches. CDR3 sequence reads: CSAQTSGRVSYNEQFF. Written as DNA, the CDR3 is TGCAGTGCCCAGACTAGCGGGAGGGTTTCGTACAATGAGCAGTTCTTC.

The chain has TRBV28 and TRBJ2-5; D is unresolved. The germline V and J ends were trimmed by 2 bases and 11 bases, with 12 bases remaining between them. The CDR3 has 12 amino acids. The germline V gene has CDR1 MDHEN and CDR2 SYDVKM. CDR3 region: CASSLPGYWQYF. The DNA of the CDR3 is TGTGCCAGCAGTTTACCTGGGTACTGGCAGTACTTC.

The chain joins TRBV7-9 to TRBJ1-1; perhaps TRBD1 as D (6 bases). Deletions cut 5 bases from V and 8 bases from J, with 21 bases between. CDR3 length: 15 residues. CDR1 and CDR2 from the germline V gene are SEHNR and FQNEAQ (reference sequence). The CDR3 DNA is TGTGCCAGCAGCGAGGGGAAGGGGGGAAGAATAGAAGCTTTCTTT. It codes for CASSEGKGGRIEAFF.

The sample holds a few counts of this clonotype. V and J are TRBV6-5 and TRBJ2-1; 13 nucleotides line up with TRBD2. The CDR3 covers 15 residues. From germline, CDR1 is MNHEY and CDR2 SVGAGI. Trimming removed 2 bases from V and 8 bases from J; junction bases left unmatched: 3. Here the CDR3 DNA reads TGTGCCAGCAGTTACAGGACTAGCGGGGGATATGAGCAGTTCTTC. Translation: CASSYRTSGGYEQFF.